This record covers a single T cell receptor (beta chain). The data originate from a study of blood T cell repertoires in COVID-19. Looked up from germline, CDR1 is KGHDR and CDR2 is SFDVKD. V was cut by 4 bases and J by 0 bases, with 12 bases left in between. This CDR3 region has 15 residues. The assay was immunoSEQ multiplex PCR, and TCRdb's table has in-frame clones only and misses some. The sample carries approximately 240,000 clones, 75% to 85% recorded once. V is TRBV24-1 and J is TRBJ2-7, with a possible D match to TRBD1 (6 bases). Sequencing was carried out using peripheral blood. The source of this sequence is a human donor in a cohort sampled during active COVID-19. DNA of the CDR3: TGTGCCACCAGTGACCCCTCGGACAGCTCCTACGAGCAGTACTTC. It yields the protein CATSDPSDSSYEQYF.